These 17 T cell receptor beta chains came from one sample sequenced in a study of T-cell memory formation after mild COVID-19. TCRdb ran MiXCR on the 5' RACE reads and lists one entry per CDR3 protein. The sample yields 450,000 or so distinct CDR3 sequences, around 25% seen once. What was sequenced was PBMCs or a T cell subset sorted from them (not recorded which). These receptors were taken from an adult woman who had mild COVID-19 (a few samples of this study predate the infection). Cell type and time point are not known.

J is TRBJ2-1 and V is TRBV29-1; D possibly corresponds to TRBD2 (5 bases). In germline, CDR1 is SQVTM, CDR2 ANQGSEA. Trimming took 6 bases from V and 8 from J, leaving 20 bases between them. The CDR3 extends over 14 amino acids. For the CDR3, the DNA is TGCAGCGTCACGTTCGGGCTAGCCAAGGATGAGCAGTTCTTC. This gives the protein CSVTFGLAKDEQFF.

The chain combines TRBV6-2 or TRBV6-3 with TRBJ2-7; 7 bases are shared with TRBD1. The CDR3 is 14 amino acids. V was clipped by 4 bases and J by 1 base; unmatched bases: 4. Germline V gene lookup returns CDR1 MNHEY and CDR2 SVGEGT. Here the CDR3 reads CASSWGTESYEQYF. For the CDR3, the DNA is TGTGCCAGCAGTTGGGGGACAGAGTCCTACGAGCAGTACTTC.

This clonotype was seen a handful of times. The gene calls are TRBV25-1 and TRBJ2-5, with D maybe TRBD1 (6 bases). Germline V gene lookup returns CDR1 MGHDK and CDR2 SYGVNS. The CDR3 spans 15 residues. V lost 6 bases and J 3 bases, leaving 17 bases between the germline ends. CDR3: CASRSSRDIEETQYF. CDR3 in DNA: TGTGCCAGCAGGTCGTCCCGGGACATAGAAGAGACCCAGTACTTC.

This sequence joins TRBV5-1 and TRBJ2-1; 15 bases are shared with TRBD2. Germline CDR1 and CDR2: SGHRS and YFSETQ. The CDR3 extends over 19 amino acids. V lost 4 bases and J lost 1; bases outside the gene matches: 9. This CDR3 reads CASSRQGLAGGTSYNEQFF. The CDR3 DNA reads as TGCGCCAGCAGCCGCCAGGGACTAGCGGGGGGTACATCCTACAATGAGCAGTTCTTC.

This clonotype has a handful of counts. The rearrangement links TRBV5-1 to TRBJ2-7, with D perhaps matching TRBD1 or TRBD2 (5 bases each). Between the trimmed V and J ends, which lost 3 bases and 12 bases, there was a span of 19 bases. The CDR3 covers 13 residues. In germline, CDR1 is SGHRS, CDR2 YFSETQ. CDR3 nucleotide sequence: TGCGCCAGCAGCTGGGGGACGATTCCCGGATTGTACTTC. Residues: CASSWGTIPGLYF.

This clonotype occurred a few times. The CDR3 region is CASSSGTSTIGTEAFF. The CDR3 DNA reads as TGTGCCAGCTCATCCGGGACAAGCACCATAGGGACTGAAGCTTTCTTT. The rearrangement joins TRBV18 to TRBJ1-1; D might be TRBD1 (6 bases). CDR3 length: 16 amino acids. From germline, CDR1 is KGHSH and CDR2 LQKENI. V was trimmed by 5 bases and J by 5 bases, leaving 21 bases between them.

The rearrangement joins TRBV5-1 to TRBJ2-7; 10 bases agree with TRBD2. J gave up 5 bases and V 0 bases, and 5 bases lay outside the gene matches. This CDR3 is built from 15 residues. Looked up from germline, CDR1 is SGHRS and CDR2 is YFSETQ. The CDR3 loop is CASSLGSSGSNEQYF. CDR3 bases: TGCGCCAGCAGCTTGGGTTCTAGCGGGAGCAACGAGCAGTACTTC.

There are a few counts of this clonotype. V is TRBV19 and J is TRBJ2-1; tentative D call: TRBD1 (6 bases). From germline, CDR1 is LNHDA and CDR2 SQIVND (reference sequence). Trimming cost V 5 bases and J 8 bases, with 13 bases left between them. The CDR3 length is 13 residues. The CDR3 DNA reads TGTGCCAGTAGTCTAAACAGGGTCCATGAGCAGTTCTTC. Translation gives CASSLNRVHEQFF.

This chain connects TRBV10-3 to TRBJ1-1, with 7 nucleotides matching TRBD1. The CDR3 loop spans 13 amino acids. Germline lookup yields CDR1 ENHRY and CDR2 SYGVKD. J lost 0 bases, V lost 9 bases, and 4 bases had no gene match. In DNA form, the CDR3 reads TGTGCCATTAGACAGGGAGTGAACACTGAAGCTTTCTTT. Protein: CAIRQGVNTEAFF.

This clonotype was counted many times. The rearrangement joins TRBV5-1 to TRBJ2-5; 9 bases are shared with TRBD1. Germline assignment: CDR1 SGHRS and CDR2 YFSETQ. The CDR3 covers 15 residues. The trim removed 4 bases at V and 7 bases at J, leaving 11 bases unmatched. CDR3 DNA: TGCGCCAGCAGCCCCGAGTTGGGACAGGGTGGGACCCAGTACTTC. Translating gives CASSPELGQGGTQYF.

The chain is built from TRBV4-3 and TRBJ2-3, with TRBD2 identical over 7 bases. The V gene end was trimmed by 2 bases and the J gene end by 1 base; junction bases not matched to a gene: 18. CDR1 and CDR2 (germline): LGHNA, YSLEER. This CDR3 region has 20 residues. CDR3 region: CASSQSFLAETILGTDTQYF. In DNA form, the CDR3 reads TGCGCCAGCAGCCAAAGTTTTCTAGCGGAAACTATTTTAGGCACAGATACGCAGTATTTT.

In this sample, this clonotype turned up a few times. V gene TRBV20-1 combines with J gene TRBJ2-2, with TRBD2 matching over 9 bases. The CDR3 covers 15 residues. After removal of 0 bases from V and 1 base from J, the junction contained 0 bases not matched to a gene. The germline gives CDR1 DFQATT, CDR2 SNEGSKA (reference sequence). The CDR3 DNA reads TGCAGTGCTAGAGAACTAGCGGGGAACACCGGGGAGCTGTTTTTT. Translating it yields CSARELAGNTGELFF.

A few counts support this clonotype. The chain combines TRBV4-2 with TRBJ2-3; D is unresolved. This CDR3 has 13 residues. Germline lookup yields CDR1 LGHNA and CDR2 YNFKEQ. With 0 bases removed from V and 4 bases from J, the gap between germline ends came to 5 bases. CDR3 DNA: TGTGCCAGCAGCCAAGATAGACCAGATACGCAGTATTTT. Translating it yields CASSQDRPDTQYF.

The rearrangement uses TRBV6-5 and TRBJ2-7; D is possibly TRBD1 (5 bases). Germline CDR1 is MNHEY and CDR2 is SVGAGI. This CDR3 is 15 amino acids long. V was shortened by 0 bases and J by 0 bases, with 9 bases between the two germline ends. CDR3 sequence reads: CASSYSLGDSYEQYF. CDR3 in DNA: TGTGCCAGCAGTTACTCCTTAGGGGACTCCTACGAGCAGTACTTC.

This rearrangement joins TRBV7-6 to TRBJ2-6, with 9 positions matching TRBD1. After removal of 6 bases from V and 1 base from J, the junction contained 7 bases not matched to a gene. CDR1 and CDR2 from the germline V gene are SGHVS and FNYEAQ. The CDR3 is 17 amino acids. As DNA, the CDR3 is TGTGCCAGCAGTTTGGGACAGGGAGAATCTGGGGCCAACGTCCTGACTTTC. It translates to CASSLGQGESGANVLTF.

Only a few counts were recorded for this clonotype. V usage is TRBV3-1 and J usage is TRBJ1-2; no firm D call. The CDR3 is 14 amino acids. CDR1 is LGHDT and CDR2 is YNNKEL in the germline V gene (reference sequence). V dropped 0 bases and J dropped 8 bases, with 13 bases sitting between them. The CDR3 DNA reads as TGTGCCAGCAGCCAAGAAGGAGGTCCCGGGGGCTACACCTTC. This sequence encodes CASSQEGGPGGYTF.

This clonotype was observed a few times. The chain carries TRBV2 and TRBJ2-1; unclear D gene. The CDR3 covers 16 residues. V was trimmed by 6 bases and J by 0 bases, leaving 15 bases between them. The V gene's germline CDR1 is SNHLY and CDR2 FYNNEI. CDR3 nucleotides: TGTGCCAGCAGATCCTTTGCACCTCGCTCCTACAATGAGCAGTTCTTC. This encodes CASRSFAPRSYNEQFF.